Given below is one T cell receptor beta chain in context. Its antigen remains unidentified. This entry belongs to a study of OX40 agonist ivuxolimab in advanced cancers. The overall study: An agonistic anti-OX40 (CD134) antibody, ivuxolimab, was used to treat the patients. Males comprised 75% to 90% of the group, whose mean age was about 62 years (range 23 to 79).

Study conclusions and caveats: People who partly responded at 0.1-3.0 mg/kg had some of the least clonal expansion seen. Dosing at 0.1 to 3.0 mg/kg was accompanied by clonal expansion of CD4+ and CD8+ blood T cells by week 6.

Method: immunoSEQ multiplex PCR; TCRdb's copy keeps in-frame clones and lacks some. The data hold 65,000 to 80,000 clones, with around 83% observed a single time. The CDR3 consists of 14 residues. Germline loops: CDR1 SEHNR, CDR2 FQNEAQ (reference sequence). V lost 5 bases and J lost 5, with 16 bases in between. Sequencing used CD4+ or CD8+ T cells sorted from blood, obtained in a trial of the OX40 agonist ivuxolimab. The clonotype originates from an adult with an advanced solid tumor such as melanoma, head and neck, liver or kidney cancer. The chain carries TRBV7-9 and TRBJ2-7; D may be TRBD1 or TRBD2 (6 bases each). Here the CDR3 reads CASSPQGLADEQYF. CDR3 bases: TGTGCCAGCAGCCCACAGGGACTTGCGGACGAGCAGTACTTC.